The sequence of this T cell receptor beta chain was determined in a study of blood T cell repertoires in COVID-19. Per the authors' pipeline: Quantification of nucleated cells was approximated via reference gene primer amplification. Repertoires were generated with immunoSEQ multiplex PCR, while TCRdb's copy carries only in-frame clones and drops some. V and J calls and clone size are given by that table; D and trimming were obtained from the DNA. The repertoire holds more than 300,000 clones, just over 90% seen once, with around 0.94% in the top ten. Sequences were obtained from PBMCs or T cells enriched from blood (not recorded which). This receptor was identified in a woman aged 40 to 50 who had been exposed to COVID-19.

The CDR3, as DNA: TGTGCCAGCTCACCACCGAGCAGGGCGGAGACTGAAGCTTTCTTT. It translates to CASSPPSRAETEAFF. The rearrangement joins TRBV18 to TRBJ1-1; tentative D call: TRBD1 (5 bases). The germline CDR1 and CDR2 sequences are KGHSH and LQKENI. V lost 0 bases and J lost 5, with 13 bases in between. The CDR3 is made up of 15 amino acids.